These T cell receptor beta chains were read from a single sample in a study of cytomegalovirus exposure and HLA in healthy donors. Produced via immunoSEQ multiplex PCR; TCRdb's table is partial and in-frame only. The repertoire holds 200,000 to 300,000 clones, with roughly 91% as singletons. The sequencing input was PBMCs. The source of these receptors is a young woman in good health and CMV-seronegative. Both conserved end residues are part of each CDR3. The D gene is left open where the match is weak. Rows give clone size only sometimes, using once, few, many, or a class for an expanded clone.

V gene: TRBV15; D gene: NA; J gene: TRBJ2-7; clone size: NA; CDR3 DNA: TGTGCCACCAGCAGTGCCGCGAGGGTTTTGGGGGGCTACGAGCAGTACTTC; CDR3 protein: CATSSAARVLGGYEQYF
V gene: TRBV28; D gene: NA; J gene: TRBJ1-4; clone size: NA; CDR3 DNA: TGTGCCAGCAGTTTCTGGGAGGGGCGAGAAAAACTGTTTTTT; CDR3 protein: CASSFWEGREKLFF
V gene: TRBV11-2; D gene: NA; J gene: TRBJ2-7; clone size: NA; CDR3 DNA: TGTGCCAGCAGCTTTGGGCAGGGACCCTACGAGCAGTACTTC; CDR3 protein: CASSFGQGPYEQYF
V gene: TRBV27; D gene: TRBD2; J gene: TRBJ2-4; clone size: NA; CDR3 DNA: TGTGCCAGCAGCGGACTAGCGGAGAGCATTCAGTACTTC; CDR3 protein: CASSGLAESIQYF
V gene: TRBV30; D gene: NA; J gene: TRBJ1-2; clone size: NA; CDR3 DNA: TGTGCCTGGAGTGTTAGTTCCTATGGCTACACCTTC; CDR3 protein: CAWSVSSYGYTF
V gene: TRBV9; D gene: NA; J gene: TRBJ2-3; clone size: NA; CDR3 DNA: TGTGCCAGCAGCGGTAGTAGCGCAGATACGCAGTATTTT; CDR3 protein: CASSGSSADTQYF
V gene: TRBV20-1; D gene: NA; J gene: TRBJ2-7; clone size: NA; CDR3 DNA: TGCAGTGCTAGGGACTTCTACGAGCAGTACTTC; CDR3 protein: CSARDFYEQYF
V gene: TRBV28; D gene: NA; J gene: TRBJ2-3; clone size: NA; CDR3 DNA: TGTGCCAGCAGTTTAGGGACCCCAGCGGATACGCAGTATTTT; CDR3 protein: CASSLGTPADTQYF
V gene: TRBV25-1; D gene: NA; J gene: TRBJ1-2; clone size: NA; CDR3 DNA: TGTGCCAGCAGTGAATATGCGGGGCCAGTAGGTGGCTACACCTTC; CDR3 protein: CASSEYAGPVGGYTF
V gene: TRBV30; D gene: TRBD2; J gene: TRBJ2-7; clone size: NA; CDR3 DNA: TGTGCCTGGAGTCCCTTGGACGGGAGGATCTACGAGCAGTACTTC; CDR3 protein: CAWSPLDGRIYEQYF
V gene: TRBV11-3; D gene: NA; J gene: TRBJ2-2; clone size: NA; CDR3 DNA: TGTGCCAGCAGCTTAATCCAAGGGGTCACCGGGGAGCTGTTTTTT; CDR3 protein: CASSLIQGVTGELFF
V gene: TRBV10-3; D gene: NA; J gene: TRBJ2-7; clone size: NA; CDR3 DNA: TGTGCCATCATACCCAGGACAGCAGCCTACGAGCAGTACTTC; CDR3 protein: CAIIPRTAAYEQYF
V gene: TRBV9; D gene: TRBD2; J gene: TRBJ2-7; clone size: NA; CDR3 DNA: TGTGCCAGCAGCGTAGGGCTAGCGGGAGGGTTGGGGTCCTACGAGCAGTACTTC; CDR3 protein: CASSVGLAGGLGSYEQYF
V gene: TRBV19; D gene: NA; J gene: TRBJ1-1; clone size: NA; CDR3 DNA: TGTGCCAGTAAAATGGAAGGGGACACTGAAGCTTTCTTT; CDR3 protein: CASKMEGDTEAFF
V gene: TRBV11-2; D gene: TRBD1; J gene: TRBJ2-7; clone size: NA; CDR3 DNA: TGTGCCAGCAGACGGGGACAGGGGGAATACGAGCAGTACTTC; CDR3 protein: CASRRGQGEYEQYF
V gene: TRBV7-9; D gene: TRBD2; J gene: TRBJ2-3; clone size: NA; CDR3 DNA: TGTGCCAGCAGCTCCCGTGGGGCGGGAGGGCCGGGAGATACGCAGTATTTT; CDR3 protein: CASSSRGAGGPGDTQYF
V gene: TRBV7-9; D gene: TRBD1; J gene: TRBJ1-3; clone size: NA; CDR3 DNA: TGTGCCAGCAGCTGGGACAGGGAGTTGACTGGAAACACCATATATTTT; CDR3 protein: CASSWDRELTGNTIYF
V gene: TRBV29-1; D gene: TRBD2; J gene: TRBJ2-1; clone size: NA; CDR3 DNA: TGCAGCGTTAGCGGGGAGGGAAAAAATGAGCAGTTCTTC; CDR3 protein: CSVSGEGKNEQFF
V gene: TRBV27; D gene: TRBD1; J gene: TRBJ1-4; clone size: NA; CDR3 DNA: TGTGCCAGCAGTTTATCGAGACAGGGGATTACAACTAATGAAAAACTGTTTTTT; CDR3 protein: CASSLSRQGITTNEKLFF
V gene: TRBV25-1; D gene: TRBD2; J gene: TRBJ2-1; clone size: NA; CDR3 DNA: TGTGCCAGCACCGGGGGGACTAGCGGGAGGGCTAATGAGCAGTTCTTC; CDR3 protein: CASTGGTSGRANEQFF
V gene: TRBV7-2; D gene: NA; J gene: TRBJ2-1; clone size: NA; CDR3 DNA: TGTGCCAGCAGCTCCGGAGGTAGGGGCTCCTACAATGAGCAGTTCTTC; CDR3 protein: CASSSGGRGSYNEQFF
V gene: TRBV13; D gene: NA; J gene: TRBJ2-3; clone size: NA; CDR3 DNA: TGTGCCAGCAGCTCCACCACAGGGTTTATGACAGATACGCAGTATTTT; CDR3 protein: CASSSTTGFMTDTQYF
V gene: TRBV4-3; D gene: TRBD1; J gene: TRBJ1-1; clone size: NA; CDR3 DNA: TGCGCCAGCAGCCCCGTAATACAGGGGGTCGGGTTTGAAGCTTTCTTT; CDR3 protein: CASSPVIQGVGFEAFF
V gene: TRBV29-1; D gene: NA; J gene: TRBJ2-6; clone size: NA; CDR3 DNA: TGCAGCGTTGACCAGGGCCCTGGGGCCAACGTCCTGACTTTC; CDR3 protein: CSVDQGPGANVLTF
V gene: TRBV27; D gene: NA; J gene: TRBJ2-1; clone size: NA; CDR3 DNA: TGTGCCAGCAGTTTATACCCCGTCGAATGGAATGAGCAGTTCTTC; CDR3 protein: CASSLYPVEWNEQFF
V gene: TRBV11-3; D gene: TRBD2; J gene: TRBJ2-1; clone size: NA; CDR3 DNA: TGTGCCAGCAGCCCGGGACTAGCCGTCAATGAGCAGTTCTTC; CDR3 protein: CASSPGLAVNEQFF
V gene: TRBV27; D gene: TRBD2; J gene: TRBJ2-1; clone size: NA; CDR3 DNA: TGTGCCAGCAGCCCCTCAGCGGGAGGAATCTACAATGAGCAGTTCTTC; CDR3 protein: CASSPSAGGIYNEQFF
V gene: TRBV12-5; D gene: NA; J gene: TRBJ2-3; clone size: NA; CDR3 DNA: TGTGCTAGTGGTTTAGGACCCACAGATACGCAGTATTTT; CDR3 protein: CASGLGPTDTQYF
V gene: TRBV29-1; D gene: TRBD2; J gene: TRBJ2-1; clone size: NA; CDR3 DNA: TGCAGCGTCGGACTAGCGAGTTTATACAATGAGCAGTTCTTC; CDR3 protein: CSVGLASLYNEQFF
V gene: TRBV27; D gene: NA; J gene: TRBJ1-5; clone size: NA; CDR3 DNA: TGTGCCAGCAGTTACAGGGTAGGGCAGCCCCAGCATTTT; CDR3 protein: CASSYRVGQPQHF
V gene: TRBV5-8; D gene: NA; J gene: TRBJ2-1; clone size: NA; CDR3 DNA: TGTGCCAGCAGCGTGGCGGCTAGCGTATACAATGAGCAGTTCTTC; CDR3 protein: CASSVAASVYNEQFF
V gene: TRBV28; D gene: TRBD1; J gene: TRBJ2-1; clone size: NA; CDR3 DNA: TGTGCCAGCAGTCGACAGGGAAACAATGAGCAGTTCTTC; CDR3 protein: CASSRQGNNEQFF
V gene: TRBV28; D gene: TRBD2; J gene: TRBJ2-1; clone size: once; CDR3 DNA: TGTGCCAGCAGACGGCTAGCGGGAGGAAACAATGAGCAGTTCTTC; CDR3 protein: CASRRLAGGNNEQFF
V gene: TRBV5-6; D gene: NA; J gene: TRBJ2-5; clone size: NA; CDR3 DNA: TGTGCCAGCAGCTTGCAGGGGAGGTACCAAGAGACCCAGTACTTC; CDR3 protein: CASSLQGRYQETQYF
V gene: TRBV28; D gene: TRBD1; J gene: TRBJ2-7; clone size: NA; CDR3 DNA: TGTGCCAGCAGTCGGGGACAGGGGAACATCCACGAGCAGTACTTC; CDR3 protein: CASSRGQGNIHEQYF
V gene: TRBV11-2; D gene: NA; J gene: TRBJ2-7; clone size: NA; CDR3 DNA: TGTGCCAGCAGCTATGGGAGCTCCTACGAGCAGTACTTC; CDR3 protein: CASSYGSSYEQYF
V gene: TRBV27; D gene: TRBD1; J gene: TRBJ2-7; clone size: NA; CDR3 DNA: TGTGCCAGACTCAAATCCGGGACAGGCCTCTACGAGCAGTACTTC; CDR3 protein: CARLKSGTGLYEQYF
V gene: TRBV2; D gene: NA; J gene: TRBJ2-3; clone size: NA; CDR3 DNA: TGTGCCAGCAGCCAACTTTGGGCAGATACGCAGTATTTT; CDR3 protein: CASSQLWADTQYF
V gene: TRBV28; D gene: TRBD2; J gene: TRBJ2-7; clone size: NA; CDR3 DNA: TGTGCCAGCAGTTCTCTCAGCGGGAGGGAGGTCGAGCAGTACTTC; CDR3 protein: CASSSLSGREVEQYF
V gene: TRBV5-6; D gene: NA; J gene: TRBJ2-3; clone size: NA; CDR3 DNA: TGTGCCAGCAGCTTGTTCAGGGGCCGCACAGATACGCAGTATTTT; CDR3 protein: CASSLFRGRTDTQYF
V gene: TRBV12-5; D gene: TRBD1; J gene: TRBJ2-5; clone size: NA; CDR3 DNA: TGTGCTAGTGGCCCCGGGACAGGGGAGACCCAGTACTTC; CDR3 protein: CASGPGTGETQYF
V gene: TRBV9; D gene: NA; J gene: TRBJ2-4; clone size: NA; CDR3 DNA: TGTGCCAGCAGCCCTTCGGCGTCGGTAGCCAAAAACATTCAGTACTTC; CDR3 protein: CASSPSASVAKNIQYF
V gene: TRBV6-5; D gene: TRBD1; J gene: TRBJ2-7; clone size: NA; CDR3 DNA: TGTGCCAGCAGTCATCGACAGGGAGACGAGCAGTACTTC; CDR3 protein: CASSHRQGDEQYF
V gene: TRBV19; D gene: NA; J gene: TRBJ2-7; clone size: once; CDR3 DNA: TGTGCCAGTAGTATCGGGACCGCCCCCTACGAGCAGTACTTC; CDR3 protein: CASSIGTAPYEQYF
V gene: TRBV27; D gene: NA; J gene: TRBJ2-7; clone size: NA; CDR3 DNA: TGTGCCAGCAGTTTACTGGGGTACGAGCAGTACTTC; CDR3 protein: CASSLLGYEQYF
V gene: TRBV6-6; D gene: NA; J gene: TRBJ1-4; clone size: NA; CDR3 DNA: TGTGCCAGCAGCAACCGTCGCCATGAAAAACTGTTTTTT; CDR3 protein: CASSNRRHEKLFF
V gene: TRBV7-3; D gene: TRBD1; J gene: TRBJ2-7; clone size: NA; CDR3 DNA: TGTGCCAGCAGCCCGACAGGGGGCTCCTTCGAGCAGTACTTC; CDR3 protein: CASSPTGGSFEQYF
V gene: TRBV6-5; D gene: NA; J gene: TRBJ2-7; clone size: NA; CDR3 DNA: TGTGCCAGCAGTTACCTTTCATCCTACGAGCAGTACTTC; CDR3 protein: CASSYLSSYEQYF
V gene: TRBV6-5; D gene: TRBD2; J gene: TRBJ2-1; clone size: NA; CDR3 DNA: TGTGCCAGCAGTTCTAGCGGGAGGGCCTACAATGAGCAGTTCTTC; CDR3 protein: CASSSSGRAYNEQFF
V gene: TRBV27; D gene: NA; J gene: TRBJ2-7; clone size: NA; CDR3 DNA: TGTGCCAGCAGATCCCTGGGTTCAGGGGAATACGAGCAGTACTTC; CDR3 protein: CASRSLGSGEYEQYF
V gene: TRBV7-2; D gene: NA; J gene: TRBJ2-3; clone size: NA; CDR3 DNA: TGTGCCAGCAGCTTAGAAAATCTTGGCTACACAGATACGCAGTATTTT; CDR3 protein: CASSLENLGYTDTQYF
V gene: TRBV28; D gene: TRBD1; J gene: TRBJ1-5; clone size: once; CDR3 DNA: TGTGCCAGCAGTTTGAGGACAGGTGGGCCCCAGCATTTT; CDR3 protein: CASSLRTGGPQHF
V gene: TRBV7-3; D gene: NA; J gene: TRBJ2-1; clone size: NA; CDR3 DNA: TGTGCCAGCAGCTTAGGGGGCTCCTACAATGAGCAGTTCTTC; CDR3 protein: CASSLGGSYNEQFF
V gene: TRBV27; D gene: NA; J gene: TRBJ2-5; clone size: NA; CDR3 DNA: TGTGCCAGCAGTTCCTCTACCCTCCAAGAGACCCAGTACTTC; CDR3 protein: CASSSSTLQETQYF
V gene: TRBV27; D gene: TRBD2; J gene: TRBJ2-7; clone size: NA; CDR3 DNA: TGTGCCAGCAGGGGACTAGCGGGACATTACGAGCAGTACTTC; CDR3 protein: CASRGLAGHYEQYF
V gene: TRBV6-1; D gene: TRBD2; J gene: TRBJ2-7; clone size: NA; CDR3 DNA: TGTGCCAGCAGTGCGGCTAGCGGGGGTTACGAGCAGTACTTC; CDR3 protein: CASSAASGGYEQYF
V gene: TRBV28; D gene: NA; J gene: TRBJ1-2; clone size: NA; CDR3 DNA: TGTGCCAGCAGTACCCTGGACAGAACCGACTATGGCTACACCTTC; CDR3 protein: CASSTLDRTDYGYTF
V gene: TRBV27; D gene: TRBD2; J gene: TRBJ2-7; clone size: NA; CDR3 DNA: TGTGCCAGCAGCCCCGGACTAGACTACGAGCAGTACTTC; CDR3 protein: CASSPGLDYEQYF
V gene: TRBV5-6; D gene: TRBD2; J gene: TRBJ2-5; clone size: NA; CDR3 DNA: TGTGCCAGCAGCTCTCGGGGGGGTGGAGAGACCCAGTACTTC; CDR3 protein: CASSSRGGGETQYF
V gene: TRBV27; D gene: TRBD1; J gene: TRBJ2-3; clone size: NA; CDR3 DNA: TGTGCCAGCAGATCTCGGGACAGGGGGCGTTCAGATACGCAGTATTTT; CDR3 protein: CASRSRDRGRSDTQYF